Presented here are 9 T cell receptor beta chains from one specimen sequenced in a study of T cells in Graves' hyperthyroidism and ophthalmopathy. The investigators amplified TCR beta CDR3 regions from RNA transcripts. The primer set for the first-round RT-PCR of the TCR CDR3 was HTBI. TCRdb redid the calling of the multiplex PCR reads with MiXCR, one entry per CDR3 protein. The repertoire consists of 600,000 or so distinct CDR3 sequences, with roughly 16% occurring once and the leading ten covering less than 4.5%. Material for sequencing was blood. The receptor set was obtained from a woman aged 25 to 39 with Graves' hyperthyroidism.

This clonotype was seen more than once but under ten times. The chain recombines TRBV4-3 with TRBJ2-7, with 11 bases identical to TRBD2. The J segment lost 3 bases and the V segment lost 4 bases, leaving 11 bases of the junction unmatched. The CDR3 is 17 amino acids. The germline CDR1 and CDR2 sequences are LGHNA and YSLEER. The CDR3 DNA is TGCGCCAGCAGCCGGGACCTTAGCGGGAGGGCCATCTACGAGCAGTACTTC. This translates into CASSRDLSGRAIYEQYF.

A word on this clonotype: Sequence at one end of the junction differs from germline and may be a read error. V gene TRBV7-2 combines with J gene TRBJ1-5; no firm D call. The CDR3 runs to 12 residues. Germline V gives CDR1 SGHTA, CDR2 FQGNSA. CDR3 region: CACSLPNQPQHF. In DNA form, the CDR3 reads TGTGCCTGCAGCTTACCCAATCAGCCCCAGCATTTT.

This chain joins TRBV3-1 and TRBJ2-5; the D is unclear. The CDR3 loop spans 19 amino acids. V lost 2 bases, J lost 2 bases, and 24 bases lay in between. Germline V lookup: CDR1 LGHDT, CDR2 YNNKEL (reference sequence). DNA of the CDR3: TGTGCCAGCAGCCAAAGTACCCGGGCTGGGGATATGGGGCAAGAGACCCAGTACTTC. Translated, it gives CASSQSTRAGDMGQETQYF.

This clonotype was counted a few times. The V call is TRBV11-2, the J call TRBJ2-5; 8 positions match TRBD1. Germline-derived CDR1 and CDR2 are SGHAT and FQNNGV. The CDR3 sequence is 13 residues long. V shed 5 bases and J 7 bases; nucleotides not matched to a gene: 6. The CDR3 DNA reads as TGTGCCAGCAGCCCGGGACAGGCGGGGACCCAGTACTTC. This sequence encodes CASSPGQAGTQYF.

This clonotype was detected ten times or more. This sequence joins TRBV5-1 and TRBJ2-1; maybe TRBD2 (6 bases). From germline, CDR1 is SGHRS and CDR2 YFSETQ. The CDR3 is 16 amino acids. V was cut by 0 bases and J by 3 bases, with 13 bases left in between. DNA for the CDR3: TGCGCCAGCAGCTTGGAAGGGAGGCCGGACTACAATGAGCAGTTCTTC. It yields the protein CASSLEGRPDYNEQFF. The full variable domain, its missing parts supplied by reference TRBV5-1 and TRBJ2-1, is KAGVTQTPRYLIKTRGQQVTLSCSPISGHRSVSWYQQTPGQGLQFLFEYFSETQRNKGNFPGRFSGRQFSNSRSEMNVSTLELGDSALYLCASSLEGRPDYNEQFFGPGTRLTVL.

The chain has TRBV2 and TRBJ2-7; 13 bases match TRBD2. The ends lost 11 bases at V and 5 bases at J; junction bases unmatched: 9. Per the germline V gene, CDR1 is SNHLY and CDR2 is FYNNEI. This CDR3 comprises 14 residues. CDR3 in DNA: TGTGCCTGTGGGGGGACTAGCGGGAATGACGAGCAGTACTTC. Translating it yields CACGGTSGNDEQYF.

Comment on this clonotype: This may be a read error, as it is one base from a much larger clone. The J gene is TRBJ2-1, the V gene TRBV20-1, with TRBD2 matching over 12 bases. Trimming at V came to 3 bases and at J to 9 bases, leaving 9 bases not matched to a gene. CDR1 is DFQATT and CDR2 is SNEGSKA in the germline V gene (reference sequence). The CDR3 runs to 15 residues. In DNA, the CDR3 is TGCAGTGCTAGGTTGACTAGCGGGAGTATAGGTGAGCAGTTCTTC. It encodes CSARLTSGSIGEQFF.

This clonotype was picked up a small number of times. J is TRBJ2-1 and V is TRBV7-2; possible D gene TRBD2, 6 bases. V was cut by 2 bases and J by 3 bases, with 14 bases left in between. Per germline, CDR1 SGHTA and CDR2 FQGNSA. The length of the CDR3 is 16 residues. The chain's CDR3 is CASSLSWGVVYNEQFF. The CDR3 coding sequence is TGTGCCAGCAGCTTATCTTGGGGGGTGGTCTACAATGAGCAGTTCTTC.

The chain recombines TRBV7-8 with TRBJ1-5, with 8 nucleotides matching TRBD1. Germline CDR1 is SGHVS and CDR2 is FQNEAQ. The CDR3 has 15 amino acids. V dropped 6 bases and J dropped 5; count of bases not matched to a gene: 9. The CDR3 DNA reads TGTGCCAGCAGTGACAGGGGAAGGGGTTATCAGCCCCAGCATTTT. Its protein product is CASSDRGRGYQPQHF.